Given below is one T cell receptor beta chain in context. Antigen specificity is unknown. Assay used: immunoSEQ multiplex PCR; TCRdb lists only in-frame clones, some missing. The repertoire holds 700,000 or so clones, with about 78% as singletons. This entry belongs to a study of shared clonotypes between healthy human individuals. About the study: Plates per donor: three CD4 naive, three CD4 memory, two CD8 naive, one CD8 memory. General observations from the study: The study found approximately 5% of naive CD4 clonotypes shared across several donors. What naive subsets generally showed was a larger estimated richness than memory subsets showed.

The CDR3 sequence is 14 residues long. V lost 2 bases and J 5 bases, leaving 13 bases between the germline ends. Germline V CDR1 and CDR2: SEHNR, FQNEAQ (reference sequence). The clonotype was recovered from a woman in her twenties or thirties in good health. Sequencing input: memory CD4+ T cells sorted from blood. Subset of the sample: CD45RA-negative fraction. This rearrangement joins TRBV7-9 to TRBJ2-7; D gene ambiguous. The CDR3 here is CASSLSELVHEQYF. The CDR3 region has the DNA TGTGCCAGCAGCTTAAGCGAGCTCGTCCACGAGCAGTACTTC. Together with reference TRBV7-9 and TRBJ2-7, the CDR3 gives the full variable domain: DTGVSQNPRHKITKRGQNVTFRCDPISEHNRLYWYRQTLGQGPEFLTYFQNEAQLEKSRLLSDRFSAERPKGSFSTLEIQRTEQGDSAMYLCASSLSELVHEQYFGPGTRLTVT.